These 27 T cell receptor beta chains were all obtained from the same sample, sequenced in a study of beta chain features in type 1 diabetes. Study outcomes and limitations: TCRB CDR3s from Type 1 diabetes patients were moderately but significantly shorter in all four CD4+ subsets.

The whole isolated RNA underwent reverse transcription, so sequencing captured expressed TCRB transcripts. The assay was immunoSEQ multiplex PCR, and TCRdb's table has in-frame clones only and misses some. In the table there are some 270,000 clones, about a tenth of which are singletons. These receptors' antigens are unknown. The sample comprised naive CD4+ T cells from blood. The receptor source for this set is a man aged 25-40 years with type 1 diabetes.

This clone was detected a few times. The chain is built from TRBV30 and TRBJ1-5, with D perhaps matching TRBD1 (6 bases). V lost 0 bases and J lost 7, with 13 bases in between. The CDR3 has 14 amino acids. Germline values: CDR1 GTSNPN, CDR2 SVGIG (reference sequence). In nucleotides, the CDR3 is TGTGCCTGGAGTGTACGGGGGGGGGCCCAGCCCCAGCATTTT. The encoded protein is CAWSVRGGAQPQHF.

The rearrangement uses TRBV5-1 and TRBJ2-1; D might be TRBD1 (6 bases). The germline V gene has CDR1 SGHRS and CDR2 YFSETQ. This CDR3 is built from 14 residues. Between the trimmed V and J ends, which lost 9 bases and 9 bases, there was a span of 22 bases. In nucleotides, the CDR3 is TGCGCCACCACCGAGACAGTCGGCAGGGGTGAGCAGTTCTTC. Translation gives CATTETVGRGEQFF.

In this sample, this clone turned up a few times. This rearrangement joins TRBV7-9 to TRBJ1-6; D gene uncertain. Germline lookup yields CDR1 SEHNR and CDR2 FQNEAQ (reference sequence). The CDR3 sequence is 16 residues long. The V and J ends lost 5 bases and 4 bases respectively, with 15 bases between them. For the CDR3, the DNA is TGTGCCAGCAGCCCAACCGTGTTGAGATATAATTCACCCCTCCACTTT. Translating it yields CASSPTVLRYNSPLHF.

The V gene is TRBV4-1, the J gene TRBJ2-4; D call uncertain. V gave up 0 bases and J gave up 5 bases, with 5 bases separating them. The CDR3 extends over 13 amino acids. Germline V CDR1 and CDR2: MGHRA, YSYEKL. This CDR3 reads CASSQEPENIQYF. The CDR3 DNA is TGCGCCAGCAGCCAAGAACCAGAAAACATTCAGTACTTC.

This CDR3 is CASSVGISGQETQYF. The CDR3 DNA reads as TGTGCCAGCAGCGTAGGGATTAGCGGTCAAGAGACCCAGTACTTC. The V and J genes are TRBV9 and TRBJ2-5; TRBD2 is a possible D gene (6 bases). This CDR3 is 15 amino acids long. From germline, CDR1 is SGDLS and CDR2 YYNGEE. Trimming took 0 bases from V and 2 from J, leaving 11 bases between them.

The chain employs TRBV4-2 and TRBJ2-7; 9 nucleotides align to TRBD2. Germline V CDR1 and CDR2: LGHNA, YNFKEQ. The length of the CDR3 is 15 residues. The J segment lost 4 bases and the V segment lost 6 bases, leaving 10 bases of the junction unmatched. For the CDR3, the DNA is TGTGCCAGCAGTTTACGTAGTAGCGGGGGTTACGAGCAGTACTTC. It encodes CASSLRSSGGYEQYF.

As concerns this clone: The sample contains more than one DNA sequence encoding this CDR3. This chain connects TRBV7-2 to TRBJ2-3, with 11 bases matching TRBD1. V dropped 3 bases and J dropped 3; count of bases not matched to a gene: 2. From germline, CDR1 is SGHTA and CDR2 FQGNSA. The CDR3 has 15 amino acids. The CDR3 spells CASSLGQGGTDTQYF. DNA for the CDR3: TGTGCCAGCAGCTTGGGACAGGGGGGAACAGATACGCAGTATTTT.

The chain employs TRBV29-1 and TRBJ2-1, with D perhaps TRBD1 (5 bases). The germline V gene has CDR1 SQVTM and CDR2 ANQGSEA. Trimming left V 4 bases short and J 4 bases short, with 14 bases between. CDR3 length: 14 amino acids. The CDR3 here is CSVGSLGLYNEQFF. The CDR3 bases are TGCAGCGTTGGTTCTTTGGGGCTGTACAATGAGCAGTTCTTC.

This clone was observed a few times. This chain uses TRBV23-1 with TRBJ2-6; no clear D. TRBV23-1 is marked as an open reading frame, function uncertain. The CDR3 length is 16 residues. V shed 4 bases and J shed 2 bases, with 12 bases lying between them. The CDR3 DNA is TGCGCCAGCAGTCCCTTGGCGGTCCCTGGGGCCAACGTCCTGACTTTC. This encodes CASSPLAVPGANVLTF.

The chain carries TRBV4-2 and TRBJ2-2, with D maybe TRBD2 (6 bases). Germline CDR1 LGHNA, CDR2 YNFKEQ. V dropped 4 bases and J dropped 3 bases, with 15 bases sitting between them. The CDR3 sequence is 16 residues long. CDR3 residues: CASSPKGTVHTGELFF. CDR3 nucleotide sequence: TGTGCCAGCAGCCCAAAGGGGACTGTCCACACCGGGGAGCTGTTTTTT.

The CDR3 DNA follows: TGTGCCAGCAGTGAAGACTTTTCCACAGATACGCAGTATTTT. Its protein product is CASSEDFSTDTQYF. The J gene is TRBJ2-3, the V gene TRBV6-4, with D hard to call. Deletions cut 3 bases from V and 2 bases from J, with 9 bases between. Germline V CDR1 and CDR2: MRHNA, SNTAGT. The length of the CDR3 is 14 residues.

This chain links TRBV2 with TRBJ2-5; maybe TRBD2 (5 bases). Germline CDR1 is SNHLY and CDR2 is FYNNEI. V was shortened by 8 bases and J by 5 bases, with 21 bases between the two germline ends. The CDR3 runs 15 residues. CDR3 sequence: CASSWSGGPGETQYF. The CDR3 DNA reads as TGTGCCAGCTCGTGGAGTGGAGGTCCCGGTGAGACCCAGTACTTC.

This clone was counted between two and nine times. The CDR3 DNA follows: TGTGCCAGCTCCCCCTGGGAGAGCTCCTACGAGCAGTACTTC. This encodes CASSPWESSYEQYF. The chain links TRBV18 to TRBJ2-7; possibly TRBD2 for D (5 bases). V was clipped by 6 bases and J by 0 bases, with 12 bases between them. CDR1 is KGHSH and CDR2 is LQKENI in the germline V gene. The CDR3 runs 14 residues.

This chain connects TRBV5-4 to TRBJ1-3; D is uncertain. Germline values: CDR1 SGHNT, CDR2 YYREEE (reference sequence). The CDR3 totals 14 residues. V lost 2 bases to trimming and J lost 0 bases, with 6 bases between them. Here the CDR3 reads CASSFSYSGNTIYF. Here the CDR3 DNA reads TGTGCCAGCAGCTTCTCCTACTCTGGAAACACCATATATTTT.

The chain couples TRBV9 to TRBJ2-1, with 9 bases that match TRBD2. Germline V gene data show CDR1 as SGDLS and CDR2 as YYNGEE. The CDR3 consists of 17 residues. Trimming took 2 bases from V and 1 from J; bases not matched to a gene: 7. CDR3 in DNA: TGTGCCAGCAGCGTGGGAACGACTAGCGGATCCTACAATGAGCAGTTCTTC. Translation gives CASSVGTTSGSYNEQFF.

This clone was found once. The CDR3 is CASSQDGTLRDTQYF. CDR3 in DNA: TGTGCCAGCAGCCAAGATGGGACTCTTCGTGATACGCAGTATTTT. The chain couples TRBV4-2 to TRBJ2-3; TRBD2 might be the D (6 bases). The V gene lost 0 bases and the J gene lost 6 bases, with 13 bases spanning the gap. This CDR3 spans 15 amino acids. Germline V gene data show CDR1 as LGHNA and CDR2 as YNFKEQ.

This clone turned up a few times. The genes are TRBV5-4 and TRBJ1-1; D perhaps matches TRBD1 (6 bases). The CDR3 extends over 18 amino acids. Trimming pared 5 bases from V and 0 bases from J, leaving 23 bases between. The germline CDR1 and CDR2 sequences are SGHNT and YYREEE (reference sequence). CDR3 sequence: CASRRSGGSLDLNTEAFF. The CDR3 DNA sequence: TGTGCCAGCAGACGATCGGGGGGCTCCCTGGATCTGAACACTGAAGCTTTCTTT.

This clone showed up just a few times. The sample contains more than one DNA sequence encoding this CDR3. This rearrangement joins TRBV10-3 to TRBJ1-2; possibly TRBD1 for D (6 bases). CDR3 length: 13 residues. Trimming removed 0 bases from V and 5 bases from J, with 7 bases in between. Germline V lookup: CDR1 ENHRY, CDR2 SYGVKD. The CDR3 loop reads CAISESTGYGYTF. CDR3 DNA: TGTGCCATCAGTGAGTCGACAGGATATGGCTACACCTTC.

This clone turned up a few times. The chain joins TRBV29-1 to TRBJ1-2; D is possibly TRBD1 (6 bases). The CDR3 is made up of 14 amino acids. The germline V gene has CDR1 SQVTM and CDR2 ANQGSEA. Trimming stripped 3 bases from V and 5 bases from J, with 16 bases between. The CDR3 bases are TGCAGCGTTGATCGGGCAGGGGTAGGGTATGGCTACACCTTC. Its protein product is CSVDRAGVGYGYTF.

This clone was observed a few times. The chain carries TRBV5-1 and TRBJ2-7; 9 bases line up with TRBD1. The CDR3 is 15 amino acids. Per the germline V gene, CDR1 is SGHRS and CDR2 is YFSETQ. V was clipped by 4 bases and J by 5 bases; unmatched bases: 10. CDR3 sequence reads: CASSARTGDSHEQYF. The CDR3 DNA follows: TGCGCCAGCAGCGCGCGGACAGGGGATAGTCACGAGCAGTACTTC.

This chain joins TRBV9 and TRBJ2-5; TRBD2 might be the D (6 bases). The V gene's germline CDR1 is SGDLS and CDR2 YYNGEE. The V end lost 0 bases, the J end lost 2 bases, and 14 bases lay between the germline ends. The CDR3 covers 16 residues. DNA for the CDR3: TGTGCCAGCAGCGTAGGGGTTGGGGACTGGCAAGAGACCCAGTACTTC. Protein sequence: CASSVGVGDWQETQYF.

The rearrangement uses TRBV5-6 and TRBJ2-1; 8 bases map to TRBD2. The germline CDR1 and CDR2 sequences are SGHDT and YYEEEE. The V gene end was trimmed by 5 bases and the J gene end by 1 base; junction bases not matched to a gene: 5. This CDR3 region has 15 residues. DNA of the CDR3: TGTGCCAGCAGTTATCGGGGGGGGTCCTACAATGAGCAGTTCTTC. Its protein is CASSYRGGSYNEQFF.

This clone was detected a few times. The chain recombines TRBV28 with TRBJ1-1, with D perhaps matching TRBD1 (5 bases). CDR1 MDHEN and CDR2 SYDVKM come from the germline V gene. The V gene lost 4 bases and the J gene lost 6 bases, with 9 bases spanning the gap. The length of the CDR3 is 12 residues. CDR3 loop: CASSSWGSEAFF. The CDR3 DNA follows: TGTGCCAGCAGTTCCTGGGGCTCTGAAGCTTTCTTT.

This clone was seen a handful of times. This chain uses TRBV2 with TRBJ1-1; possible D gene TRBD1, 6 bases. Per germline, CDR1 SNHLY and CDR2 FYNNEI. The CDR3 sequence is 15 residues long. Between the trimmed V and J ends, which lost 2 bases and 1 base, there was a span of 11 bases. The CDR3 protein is CASSEWLTGNTEAFF. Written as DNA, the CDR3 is TGTGCCAGCAGTGAATGGCTGACAGGGAACACTGAAGCTTTCTTT.

The CDR3, as DNA: TGCGCCAGCAGCTTGGGTGTGGCGGTTGAAGCTTTCTTT. This sequence encodes CASSLGVAVEAFF. The chain combines TRBV5-1 with TRBJ1-1; D is uncertain. V was pared by 0 bases and J by 7 bases, with 10 bases between. Germline CDR1 reads SGHRS; CDR2 reads YFSETQ. The length of the CDR3 is 13 residues. The full variable domain, its missing parts supplied by reference TRBV5-1 and TRBJ1-1, is KAGVTQTPRYLIKTRGQQVTLSCSPISGHRSVSWYQQTPGQGLQFLFEYFSETQRNKGNFPGRFSGRQFSNSRSEMNVSTLELGDSALYLCASSLGVAVEAFFGQGTRLTVV.

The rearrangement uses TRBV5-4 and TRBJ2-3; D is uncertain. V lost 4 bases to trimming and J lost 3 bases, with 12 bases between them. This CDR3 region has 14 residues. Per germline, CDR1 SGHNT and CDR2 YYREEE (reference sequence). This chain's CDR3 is CASSPMSLTDTQYF. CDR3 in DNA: TGTGCCAGCAGCCCTATGTCGCTAACAGATACGCAGTATTTT.

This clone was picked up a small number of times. The CDR3 DNA sequence: TGTGCCAGCAGCTTAAGCTTTCGACTCAAACCGGCAGATACGCAGTATTTT. Amino acid sequence: CASSLSFRLKPADTQYF. The gene calls are TRBV7-9 and TRBJ2-3, with D hard to call. Germline loops: CDR1 SEHNR, CDR2 FQNEAQ (reference sequence). V shed 2 bases and J shed 4 bases, with 19 bases lying between them. This CDR3 is 17 amino acids long.